Sequencing of this T cell receptor (beta chain) was carried out in a study of blood T cell repertoires in COVID-19. In germline, CDR1 is SGHTA, CDR2 FQGNSA. V lost 5 bases and J 2 bases, leaving 10 bases between the germline ends. The CDR3 covers 14 residues. As processed by the authors: Cell counts per sample came from amplifying reference gene primers. TCRdb's table, derived via immunoSEQ multiplex PCR, lists solely in-frame clones and lacks some. V and J calls and clone size are copied from that table; D and trimming were computed from the DNA. The top ten clones hold roughly 7% of a sample with about 230,000 clones, approximately 80% of them seen once.

The chain carries TRBV7-2 and TRBJ1-5; D may be TRBD1 (5 bases). This sequence was found in a woman aged 50 to 60 with acute or convalescent COVID-19. The sample consisted of peripheral blood. CDR3 amino acids: CASSPLRGNQPQHF. DNA of the CDR3: TGTGCCAGCAGCCCCCTCAGGGGCAATCAGCCCCAGCATTTT.